A selection of T cell receptor beta chains follows, all from one sample in a study of T cells after yellow fever vaccination. TCRdb passed the 5' RACE reads through MiXCR, listing each CDR3 protein once. Of 50,000 to 60,000 distinct CDR3 sequences detected, more than 6.5% appear once; the ten largest clones hold 20% to 25%. This material consisted of CD8+ T cells not binding an NS4B(214-222) dextramer, sorted from PBMCs, taken around 45 days after the first yellow fever vaccination. The receptors were gathered from a man between 18 and 29 years old who received the YFV17D yellow fever vaccine. Both conserved end residues are part of each CDR3. A D gene is named only where the DNA matches it firmly. Expanded clones get a size class; other rows say once, few or many, or leave the size out.

j_call v_call clone_size d_call cdr3_aa cdr3_nt
TRBJ2-1 TRBV3-1 many . CASSQDHGQPYNEQFF TGTGCCAGCAGCCAAGATCATGGACAGCCTTACAATGAGCAGTTCTTC
TRBJ2-7 TRBV20-1 few TRBD1 CSARRDRSSYEQYF TGCAGTGCTAGGAGGGACAGGAGCTCCTACGAGCAGTACTTC
TRBJ2-7 TRBV2 many . CASIPPGRPKDEQYF TGTGCCAGTATTCCACCGGGACGACCGAAGGACGAGCAGTACTTC
TRBJ2-1 TRBV6-2/TRBV6-3 many TRBD2 CASSYSFQRGGLREQFF TGTGCCAGCAGTTACTCGTTCCAGCGGGGGGGGCTGCGGGAGCAGTTCTTC
TRBJ2-1 TRBV4-1 many TRBD2 CASSQPGGYNEQFF TGCGCCAGCAGCCAACCCGGGGGGTACAATGAGCAGTTCTTC
TRBJ2-6 TRBV4-3 many . CASSQQGLSGANVLTF TGCGCCAGCAGCCAGCAGGGGCTCTCTGGGGCCAACGTCCTGACTTTC
TRBJ2-3 TRBV7-9 . . CASSFSLAQVSDTQYF TGTGCCAGCAGCTTTTCCCTAGCCCAGGTTTCAGATACGCAGTATTTT
TRBJ1-6 TRBV20-1 . TRBD1 CSAGTGRENSPLHF TGCAGTGCCGGGACAGGACGGGAAAATTCACCCCTCCACTTT
TRBJ2-7 TRBV27 few . CASSLWGTTYEQYF TGTGCCAGCAGTTTATGGGGGACAACCTACGAGCAGTACTTC
TRBJ2-7 TRBV24-1 many . CATSDLSGEQYF TGTGCCACCAGTGACCTTTCCGGGGAGCAGTACTTC
TRBJ2-7 TRBV27 many TRBD1 CASGGQAYEQYF TGTGCCAGCGGAGGACAGGCCTACGAGCAGTACTTC
TRBJ1-5 TRBV7-7 . . CASSPGGGQPQHF TGTGCTAGCAGCCCGGGGGGGGGTCAGCCCCAGCATTTT
TRBJ2-1 TRBV4-3 many . CASSQKQGRPGSSYNEQFF TGCGCCAGCAGCCAAAAACAGGGCCGACCGGGCAGCTCCTACAATGAGCAGTTCTTC
TRBJ2-2 TRBV28 few . CASKGTANTGELFF TGTGCCAGCAAGGGGACTGCGAACACCGGGGAGCTGTTTTTT
TRBJ2-1 TRBV29-1 many . CSVEPSGMEQFF TGCAGCGTTGAGCCCTCAGGGATGGAGCAGTTCTTC
TRBJ1-1 TRBV29-1 few . CSSRRDTEAFF TGCAGCTCCCGACGGGACACTGAAGCTTTCTTT
TRBJ1-1 TRBV12-3/TRBV12-4 many . CASSLYGGSNTEAFF TGTGCCAGCAGTTTATACGGGGGGTCGAACACTGAAGCTTTCTTT
TRBJ2-2 TRBV5-4 many TRBD2 CASSPFGLAGRTGELFF TGTGCCAGCAGCCCCTTCGGACTAGCGGGGCGCACCGGGGAGCTGTTTTTT
TRBJ2-3 TRBV7-9 many . CASSSPDRRTDTQYF TGTGCCAGCAGCTCCCCCGACAGACGCACAGATACGCAGTATTTT
TRBJ2-3 TRBV11-1 . . CASSLFQGLSAASVVDTQYF TGTGCCAGCAGCTTATTTCAAGGTTTAAGCGCAGCTTCGGTAGTGGATACGCAGTATTTT
TRBJ2-7 TRBV27 . . CASSWRGSYEQYF TGTGCCAGCAGTTGGAGGGGGAGCTACGAGCAGTACTTC
TRBJ2-7 TRBV3-1 few . CASSRRRSNYEQYF TGTGCCAGCAGCCGGCGGCGGTCGAACTACGAGCAGTACTTC
TRBJ2-2 TRBV27 . TRBD2 CASSFLSSGVLGTGELFF TGTGCCAGCAGTTTTCTTTCTAGCGGGGTTCTTGGCACCGGGGAGCTGTTTTTT
TRBJ1-1 TRBV4-3 many . CASSQRLMNTEAFF TGCGCCAGCAGCCAACGATTGATGAACACTGAAGCTTTCTTT
TRBJ2-3 TRBV20-1 many . CSGGIQQYF TGCAGTGGGGGGATTCAGCAGTATTTT
TRBJ1-5 TRBV3-1 . . CASSQEPPMGNQPQHF TGTGCCAGCAGCCAAGAACCCCCCATGGGCAATCAGCCCCAGCATTTT
TRBJ2-2 TRBV4-2 . TRBD2 CASTQAGGRTGELFF TGTGCCAGCACCCAAGCGGGGGGACGCACCGGGGAGCTGTTTTTT
TRBJ2-1 TRBV12-3/TRBV12-4 medium-sized . CASSSPGVSSYNEQFF TGTGCCAGCAGTTCTCCGGGGGTGAGCTCCTACAATGAGCAGTTCTTC
TRBJ1-5 TRBV11-2 few TRBD1 CASSLDHGTGDLQPQHF TGTGCCAGCAGCTTAGACCACGGGACAGGGGATCTTCAGCCCCAGCATTTT
TRBJ1-1 TRBV5-5 . TRBD1 CASSVTGAEAFF TGTGCCAGCAGCGTGACAGGGGCTGAAGCTTTCTTT
TRBJ2-7 TRBV3-1 . TRBD1 CASSLTGTGLGEQYF TGTGCCAGCAGCTTAACCGGGACAGGGCTCGGAGAGCAGTACTTC
TRBJ1-2 TRBV27 . . CASSPRGGANYGYTF TGTGCCAGCAGTCCCCGGGGTGGGGCTAACTATGGCTACACCTTC
TRBJ2-7 TRBV20-1 . . CSARDRGRSSYEQYF TGCAGTGCTAGAGATCGGGGTAGGAGTTCCTACGAGCAGTACTTC
TRBJ2-7 TRBV5-1 many TRBD1 CASSGGTGGTYEQYF TGCGCCAGCAGCGGGGGGACAGGGGGGACCTACGAGCAGTACTTC
TRBJ1-5 TRBV19 few . CASSILGVSNQPQHF TGTGCCAGTAGTATCCTAGGGGTAAGCAATCAGCCCCAGCATTTT
TRBJ2-3 TRBV27 . . CASSLLRTRTDTQYF TGTGCCAGCAGTTTATTGCGGACTCGCACAGATACGCAGTATTTT
TRBJ2-1 TRBV6-1 . . CASRDGTGFEQFF TGTGCCAGCAGAGACGGAACAGGGTTCGAGCAGTTCTTC
TRBJ1-5 TRBV23-1 . . CASSHLDRRGNQPQHF TGCGCCAGCAGTCACCTGGACCGGAGGGGCAATCAGCCCCAGCATTTT
TRBJ1-2 TRBV27 few . CATVSGAYGYTF TGTGCCACCGTGAGCGGGGCTTATGGCTACACCTTC
TRBJ2-1 TRBV6-5 many . CASSYSGGGAYNEQFF TGTGCCAGCAGTTACTCCGGAGGCGGGGCATACAATGAGCAGTTCTTC
TRBJ2-4 TRBV6-1 many . CASSIDRLAKNIQYF TGTGCCAGCAGCATCGACAGGCTAGCCAAAAACATTCAGTACTTC
TRBJ2-1 TRBV15 many . CATSLFGRGEQFF TGTGCCACCAGCTTATTTGGCCGCGGGGAGCAGTTCTTC
TRBJ2-3 TRBV9 . TRBD2 CASSVVAGERTDTQYF TGTGCCAGCAGCGTAGTAGCGGGGGAGCGCACAGATACGCAGTATTTT
TRBJ2-7 TRBV25-1 few . CASSDLRAYEQYF TGTGCCAGCAGTGATCTCAGGGCCTACGAGCAGTACTTC
TRBJ1-5 TRBV27 . . CASSLGVQINQPQHF TGTGCCAGCAGTCTAGGGGTCCAGATCAATCAGCCCCAGCATTTT
TRBJ2-1 TRBV6-5 many TRBD1 CASSYGVPGQGFEQFF TGTGCCAGCAGTTACGGCGTCCCGGGACAGGGGTTTGAGCAGTTCTTC
TRBJ2-2 TRBV11-3 . . CASSLDGGNTGELFF TGTGCCAGCAGCTTGGACGGGGGAAACACCGGGGAGCTGTTTTTT
TRBJ2-5 TRBV10-3 many . CAISDRVAGETQYF TGTGCCATCAGTGACAGGGTGGCCGGCGAGACCCAGTACTTC
TRBJ2-3 TRBV6-4 medium-sized TRBD2 CASSETSGGTDTQYF TGTGCCAGCAGTGAGACTAGCGGGGGCACAGATACGCAGTATTTT
TRBJ1-2 TRBV5-1 many . CASSFDWSGYTF TGCGCCAGCAGCTTTGATTGGTCCGGCTACACCTTC
TRBJ2-5 TRBV7-2 few . CASSLIPGRRQETQYF TGTGCCAGCAGCTTAATTCCGGGCCGCCGACAAGAGACCCAGTACTTC
TRBJ1-1 TRBV7-9 few . CASSLAAEWGTEAFF TGTGCCAGCAGCTTAGCGGCGGAATGGGGGACTGAAGCTTTCTTT
TRBJ2-1 TRBV7-9 . TRBD2 CASSRGTSGSFQRQFF TGTGCCAGCAGCCGGGGGACTAGCGGATCCTTCCAAAGGCAGTTCTTC
TRBJ2-1 TRBV5-4 few . CASSGEGGVNEQFF TGTGCCAGCAGCGGGGAAGGGGGGGTCAATGAGCAGTTCTTC